The subject of this entry is one T cell receptor (beta chain). Its antigen is not identified. The DNA ends 3 residues before the CDR3 does, and the rest of the CDR3 is filled in from the germline J gene. The J segment lost 2 bases and the V segment lost 4 bases, leaving 7 bases of the junction unmatched. CDR3 length equals 15 residues. CDR1 and CDR2 (germline): SGHAT, FQNNGV. The data were obtained in a study of T cells in women clearing cervical HPV infection. Regarding the study as a whole: Timing of associations relative to infection is unclear; T-cell subsets were not isolated.

Assay: immunoSEQ multiplex PCR; the TCRdb copy retains only in-frame clones and omits some. Its clone listing holds tens of thousands of clones. The TCR was taken from a woman between 18 and 70 years old with a cervical HPV16 infection that either progressed to CIN3+ or cleared (not recorded which). The specimen sequenced was blood buffy coat. The chain uses TRBV11-2 and TRBJ1-1; 7 bases line up with TRBD1. CDR3 residues: CASSSGGTANTEAFF. Incomplete CDR3 DNA: TGTGCCAGCAGCTCAGGGGGGACAGCTAACACTGAA.